The 32 T cell receptor beta chains given below trace back to one sample, sequenced in a study of blood T cells in healthy people across ages. The authors ran a second PCR of roughly 6 to 11 cycles using a sample-barcoded 5' primer and a J-beta primer mix. Using its own MiXCR run on the 5' RACE reads, TCRdb lists one record per CDR3 protein. The sample consists of about 1.4 million distinct CDR3 sequences, roughly 60% of them appearing once. The material sequenced was blood. The receptors derive from a man between 18 and 35 years old in good health.

The chain couples TRBV29-1 to TRBJ2-7, with D possibly TRBD2 on 6 matching bases. The J call is uncertain, as TRBJ2-4 better fits the DNA end. This CDR3 is 16 amino acids long. In germline, CDR1 is SQVTM, CDR2 ANQGSEA. CDR3: CSVEVEGTGRRDIQYF. The CDR3 bases are TGCAGCGTTGAAGTAGAGGGGACGGGCAGGAGGGACATTCAGTACTTC.

V usage is TRBV24-1 and J usage is TRBJ2-4, with a weak D call TRBD1 (5 bases). The CDR3 has 15 residues. Germline assignment: CDR1 KGHDR and CDR2 SFDVKD. With 4 bases removed from V and 3 bases from J, the gap between germline ends came to 12 bases. CDR3: CATSEKGLVKNIQYF. CDR3 nucleotides: TGTGCCACCAGTGAGAAGGGGTTGGTCAAAAACATTCAGTACTTC.

The chain couples TRBV5-1 to TRBJ1-5, with D perhaps TRBD1 (5 bases). Germline CDR1 and CDR2: SGHRS and YFSETQ. The V gene lost 3 bases and the J gene lost 6 bases, with 16 bases spanning the gap. There are 15 residues in the CDR3. In DNA form, the CDR3 reads TGCGCCAGCAGCTGGGACGGGGCTCGGGGTCAGCCCCAGCATTTT. It codes for CASSWDGARGQPQHF. The whole variable domain, remainder taken from reference TRBV5-1 and TRBJ1-5, is KAGVTQTPRYLIKTRGQQVTLSCSPISGHRSVSWYQQTPGQGLQFLFEYFSETQRNKGNFPGRFSGRQFSNSRSEMNVSTLELGDSALYLCASSWDGARGQPQHFGDGTRLSIL.

This clonotype was recorded a few times. The V and J genes are TRBV6-2 or TRBV6-3 and TRBJ2-7, with no clear D. The CDR3 runs 12 residues. V dropped 7 bases and J dropped 9 bases, with 16 bases sitting between them. The germline CDR1 and CDR2 sequences are MNHEY and SVGEGT. This CDR3 reads CASTNGRGVQYF. As DNA, the CDR3 is TGTGCCAGCACCAATGGGCGCGGAGTGCAGTACTTC.

In its sample, this clonotype was seen a few times. The chain is built from TRBV3-1 and TRBJ2-1, with D possibly being TRBD1 (5 bases). V lost 4 bases to trimming and J lost 5 bases, with 15 bases between them. Germline assignment: CDR1 LGHDT and CDR2 YNNKEL (reference sequence). CDR3 size: 15 residues. CDR3 sequence: CASSPLTAANNEQFF. Here the CDR3 DNA reads TGTGCCAGCAGCCCCTTGACAGCAGCCAACAATGAGCAGTTCTTC.

The rearrangement links TRBV3-1 to TRBJ2-2; no clear D. The CDR3 loop spans 14 amino acids. V was pared by 1 base and J by 5 bases, with 8 bases between. CDR1 LGHDT and CDR2 YNNKEL come from the germline V gene (reference sequence). Here the CDR3 reads CASSQGGVTGELFF. CDR3 DNA sequence: TGTGCCAGCAGCCAAGGAGGAGTAACCGGGGAGCTGTTTTTT.

This clonotype was observed a handful of times. The chain has TRBV7-2 and TRBJ2-3; 8 bases agree with TRBD2. V shed 3 bases, J shed 3 bases, and the junction held 11 bases outside the gene matches. CDR1 and CDR2 (germline): SGHTA, FQGNSA. The CDR3 sequence is 17 residues long. CDR3 in DNA: TGTGCCAGCAGCTTCCCACAAGATGGCGGGAGGACAGATACGCAGTATTTT. This encodes CASSFPQDGGRTDTQYF.

The gene calls are TRBV10-3 and TRBJ1-2; a possible D gene is TRBD1 (5 bases). This CDR3 has 11 residues. Looked up from germline, CDR1 is ENHRY and CDR2 is SYGVKD. Trimming took off 4 bases at V and 8 bases at J, with 8 bases between the two ends. The CDR3 DNA follows: TGTGCCATCAGTGGTCAGGGAGGCTACACCTTC. It yields the protein CAISGQGGYTF.

This clonotype has just a few counts. The chain employs TRBV7-9 and TRBJ2-1; maybe TRBD2 (5 bases). The germline V gene encodes CDR1 SEHNR and CDR2 FQNEAQ (reference sequence). V was pared by 5 bases and J by 10 bases, with 15 bases between. The CDR3 sequence is 13 residues long. In DNA, the CDR3 is TGTGCCAGCAGCCATACTAGTTTCGGCGAGCAGTTCTTC. Protein: CASSHTSFGEQFF.

V and J are TRBV5-1 and TRBJ1-2, with 8 bases matching TRBD1. J lost 2 bases, V lost 4 bases, and 19 bases had no gene match. Germline lookup yields CDR1 SGHRS and CDR2 YFSETQ. The CDR3 loop spans 19 amino acids. The CDR3 spells CASSPGQGQVSARNYGYTF. CDR3 in DNA: TGCGCCAGCAGCCCAGGACAGGGACAAGTTTCTGCCCGAAACTATGGCTACACCTTC.

This clonotype was counted between two and nine times. The rearrangement uses TRBV9 and TRBJ2-1; D unclear. The CDR3 is made up of 14 amino acids. CDR1 and CDR2 (germline): SGDLS, YYNGEE. V lost 0 bases to trimming and J lost 4 bases, with 8 bases between them. The CDR3 protein is CASSVGIGYNEQFF. DNA of the CDR3: TGTGCCAGCAGCGTAGGGATCGGGTACAATGAGCAGTTCTTC.

V is TRBV20-1 and J is TRBJ1-1; TRBD1 is a possible D gene (5 bases). Looked up from germline, CDR1 is DFQATT and CDR2 is SNEGSKA (reference sequence). CDR3 length equals 11 residues. CDR3 coding DNA: TGCAGCGCCACTGGGGGTACTGAAGCTTTCTTT. It yields the protein CSATGGTEAFF.

This clonotype was observed a few times. This chain joins TRBV9 and TRBJ2-3, with D possibly called TRBD1 or TRBD2 (6 bases each). Trimming cost V 6 bases and J 0 bases, with 11 bases left between them. CDR3 length equals 14 residues. The germline V gene has CDR1 SGDLS and CDR2 YYNGEE. The CDR3 loop is CASTGGPSTDTQYF. The CDR3 DNA is TGTGCCAGCACCGGGGGCCCCAGCACAGATACGCAGTATTTT.

Only a few counts were recorded for this clonotype. The chain carries TRBV7-2 and TRBJ2-3; 7 nucleotides match TRBD1. In germline, CDR1 is SGHTA, CDR2 FQGNSA. The CDR3 length is 16 residues. V gave up 0 bases and J gave up 1 base; unmatched junction bases: 4. The CDR3 sequence: CASSLALDRGTDTQYF. CDR3 DNA sequence: TGTGCCAGCAGCTTAGCTTTAGACAGGGGCACAGATACGCAGTATTTT.

The genes are TRBV3-1 and TRBJ1-4; a weak D match, TRBD1 (5 bases). Trimming left V 4 bases short and J 1 base short, with 13 bases between. In germline, CDR1 is LGHDT, CDR2 YNNKEL (reference sequence). This CDR3 has 16 residues. Here the CDR3 DNA reads TGTGCCAGCAGCCCGCTTCGTCAGGGAACTAATGAAAAACTGTTTTTT. Encoded protein: CASSPLRQGTNEKLFF.

This clonotype has a single count. This chain uses TRBV15 with TRBJ1-2, with a possible D match to TRBD1 (5 bases). CDR3 length: 14 amino acids. Germline CDR1 and CDR2: LNHNV and YYDKDF (reference sequence). V lost 1 base and J 4 bases, leaving 10 bases between the germline ends. The CDR3 sequence is CATSRGRQSYGYTF. The CDR3 bases are TGTGCCACCAGCAGAGGTCGACAGTCCTATGGCTACACCTTC. Looking up the rest from reference TRBV15 and TRBJ1-2 gives the full variable domain: DAMVIQNPRYQVTQFGKPVTLSCSQTLNHNVMYWYQQKSSQAPKLLFHYYDKDFNNEADTPDNFQSRRPNTSFCFLDIRSPGLGDTAMYLCATSRGRQSYGYTFGSGTRLTVV.

This chain connects TRBV20-1 to TRBJ2-4; 7 nucleotides agree with TRBD2. The J call could be wrong; TRBJ2-7 is a better fit for the DNA end. The CDR3 loop spans 13 amino acids. The germline V gene encodes CDR1 DFQATT and CDR2 SNEGSKA (reference sequence). The CDR3 reads CSATGGPHHEQYF. The CDR3 nucleotides read TGCAGTGCTACGGGGGGACCCCACCACGAGCAGTACTTC.

CDR3 bases: TGCAGTGCTAGCAGCGGGGGCTACCAAGAGACCCAGTACTTC. Translated, it gives CSASSGGYQETQYF. The chain combines TRBV20-1 with TRBJ2-5, with 8 nucleotides matching TRBD2. J gave up 0 bases and V 3 bases, and 3 bases lay outside the gene matches. This CDR3 region has 14 residues. CDR1 and CDR2 (germline): DFQATT, SNEGSKA (reference sequence).

The V and J genes are TRBV20-1 and TRBJ2-1, with TRBD1 matching over 7 bases. The CDR3 is made up of 14 amino acids. J gave up 6 bases and V 6 bases, and 11 bases lay outside the gene matches. Germline lookup yields CDR1 DFQATT and CDR2 SNEGSKA (reference sequence). The CDR3 sequence: CSATARQGTNEQFF. CDR3 sequence (DNA): TGCAGTGCAACCGCCCGACAGGGTACCAATGAGCAGTTCTTC.

The chain uses TRBV4-1 and TRBJ2-7, with a possible D match to TRBD2 (6 bases). The germline CDR1 and CDR2 sequences are MGHRA and YSYEKL. Trimming cost V 2 bases and J 2 bases, with 19 bases left between them. The CDR3 loop spans 17 amino acids. CDR3 nucleotide sequence: TGCGCCAGCAGCCAAAAACCGGGACTCATGGGGGCCTACGAGCAGTACTTC. Translated: CASSQKPGLMGAYEQYF.

The CDR3 DNA is TGCAGCGGCCATGCTCCACCCAGCACTGAAGCTTTCTTT. As protein: CSGHAPPSTEAFF. This chain links TRBV29-1 with TRBJ1-1, with D unclear. Trimming removed 7 bases from V and 4 bases from J, with 16 bases in between. This CDR3 comprises 13 residues. Germline V gene sequence: CDR1 SQVTM, CDR2 ANQGSEA.

This rearrangement joins TRBV7-2 to TRBJ2-1; TRBD2 is a possible D gene (7 bases). V was pared by 7 bases and J by 11 bases, with 18 bases between. Germline V gene data show CDR1 as SGHTA and CDR2 as FQGNSA. The CDR3 extends over 13 amino acids. The CDR3: CASNGGRGRKQFF. The DNA of the CDR3 is TGTGCCAGCAACGGGGGGCGGGGTAGGAAGCAGTTCTTC.

This chain joins TRBV10-1 and TRBJ2-5; TRBD2 agrees at 7 bases. CDR1 is WNHNN, CDR2 SYGVQD, per germline (reference sequence). The CDR3 covers 16 residues. V lost 0 bases to trimming and J lost 2 bases; unmatched junction nucleotides: 6. CDR3 in amino acids: CASSESSPGLQETQYF. CDR3 bases: TGCGCCAGCAGTGAGTCCTCCCCGGGACTACAAGAGACCCAGTACTTC.

This clonotype was observed a few times. This chain's CDR3 is CASGLPGAHEQFF. The CDR3 coding sequence is TGCGCCAGCGGACTACCGGGGGCACATGAGCAGTTCTTC. The rearrangement uses TRBV5-1 and TRBJ2-1, with D perhaps given as TRBD1 or TRBD2 (6 bases each). Trimming shortened V by 7 bases and J by 8 bases, and 16 bases separated the two germline ends. Germline CDR1 and CDR2: SGHRS and YFSETQ. CDR3 length: 13 residues. Looking up the rest from reference TRBV5-1 and TRBJ2-1 gives the full variable domain: KAGVTQTPRYLIKTRGQQVTLSCSPISGHRSVSWYQQTPGQGLQFLFEYFSETQRNKGNFPGRFSGRQFSNSRSEMNVSTLELGDSALYLCASGLPGAHEQFFGPGTRLTVL.

The rearrangement links TRBV4-2 to TRBJ2-4; 9 positions match TRBD1. TRBJ2-7 matches the DNA end more closely, so the J call is doubtful. CDR3 size: 17 residues. Germline V gene sequence: CDR1 LGHNA, CDR2 YNFKEQ. CDR3 nucleotides: TGTGCCAGCAGCCAAGTCGTGATCGACAGGGGGACCTACGAGCAGTACTTC. It yields the protein CASSQVVIDRGTYEQYF.

This clonotype was seen many times. CDR3 nucleotides: TGTGCCAGCAGCCTTGACGGGAGCTCCTACGAGCAGTACTTC. Amino acid sequence: CASSLDGSSYEQYF. The V gene is TRBV7-2, the J gene TRBJ2-7, with TRBD2 as a possible D gene (6 bases). The length of the CDR3 is 14 residues. Looked up from germline, CDR1 is SGHTA and CDR2 is FQGNSA. Trimming removed 5 bases from V and 0 bases from J, with 11 bases in between.

V usage is TRBV15 and J usage is TRBJ2-4; D is undetermined. TRBJ2-7 explains the end of the DNA better; the J call may be wrong. CDR1 is LNHNV, CDR2 YYDKDF, per germline (reference sequence). The CDR3 is made up of 14 amino acids. The CDR3 DNA reads as TGTGCCACCAGCCCCGACGGTTTTTCCCACGAGCAGTACTTC. As protein: CATSPDGFSHEQYF.

Notes on this clonotype: Compared with germline, one end of the junction differs, possibly owing to a read error. The chain joins TRBV4-2 to TRBJ2-5; TRBD2 aligns across 9 bases. Germline CDR1 is LGHNA and CDR2 is YNFKEQ. This CDR3 region has 17 residues. As DNA, the CDR3 is TGTGCTAGCAGCTTAGGGGGGCTAGCGGGGATTAAAGAGACCCAGTACTTC. Encoded protein: CASSLGGLAGIKETQYF.

This clonotype was found once. The chain links TRBV2 to TRBJ2-4; 7 bases are a match to TRBD2. From germline, CDR1 is SNHLY and CDR2 FYNNEI. Trimming removed 3 bases from V and 7 bases from J; junction bases left unmatched: 6. The CDR3 is made up of 14 amino acids. The CDR3 reads CASSDRTRSNIQYF. CDR3 DNA: TGTGCCAGCAGTGACCGGACTAGAAGCAACATTCAGTACTTC.

The chain employs TRBV6-5 and TRBJ1-6; D possibly corresponds to TRBD1 (5 bases). The germline V gene has CDR1 MNHEY and CDR2 SVGAGI. V lost 6 bases and J lost 10, with 22 bases in between. The CDR3 is 16 residues long. The CDR3 loop reads CASSPGPNLPESPLHF. The DNA for the CDR3 is TGTGCCAGCAGCCCGGGACCGAACTTACCAGAGTCACCCCTCCACTTT.

In its sample, this clonotype was seen a few times. The CDR3: CASSHPDNSPLHF. Written as DNA, the CDR3 is TGTGCCAGCAGCCATCCAGATAATTCACCCCTCCACTTT. The chain carries TRBV7-9 and TRBJ1-6; no clear D. CDR3 size: 13 residues. V was cut by 5 bases and J by 5 bases, with 7 bases left in between. Germline CDR1 reads SEHNR; CDR2 reads FQNEAQ (reference sequence).

V is TRBV20-1 and J is TRBJ2-3; 14 bases are shared with TRBD2. The germline gives CDR1 DFQATT, CDR2 SNEGSKA (reference sequence). The CDR3 spans 17 residues. J was trimmed by 5 bases and V by 6 bases; bases with no gene match: 13. CDR3 amino acids: CSATGLAGAYSEDTQYF. DNA for the CDR3: TGCAGTGCAACGGGACTAGCGGGAGCGTATAGTGAAGATACGCAGTATTTT.